This TCR beta chain was sequenced for a study of vaccination effects on CD4 cells after COVID-19. Study-wide points: The study enrolled few convalescent patients and sampled no early post-infection timepoints. In healthy vaccinees, only 1 of 255 vaccine-induced clones cross-reacted with common cold coronaviruses. Infection- and vaccine-induced clones contracted markedly late after vaccination.

Sequencing followed a ViraFEST assay step that expanded antigen-specific CD4+ T cells with viral peptide pools. CD4+ T cells were isolated after around 10 days of culture. The participants, recipients of two vaccine doses, got either BNT162b2 or mRNA-1273. Wells containing approximately 2 million PBMC each were cultured with roughly 10 IU/ml IL-2 and 8 to 10 ug/ml peptides. This table comes from immunoSEQ multiplex PCR, and its TCRdb copy is limited to in-frame clones, with some not included. The data contain approximately 29,000 clones, more than 60% of them singletons. On this clone itself: Its antigen is undetermined.

The J segment lost 6 bases and the V segment lost 0 bases, leaving 4 bases of the junction unmatched. Germline V gene sequence: CDR1 SGHDN, CDR2 FVKESK. The CDR3 has 14 amino acids. Sequenced material: CD4+ T cells from PBMCs cultured with HCoV-NL63 spike peptides, taken after COVID-19 vaccination. The chain is built from TRBV14 and TRBJ1-2; 7 bases are a match to TRBD1. This sequence originates from a human donor who received a COVID-19 vaccine. Written as DNA, the CDR3 is TGTGCCAGCAGCCAAGACCTACAGGGGAATGGCTACACCTTC. Translated: CASSQDLQGNGYTF.